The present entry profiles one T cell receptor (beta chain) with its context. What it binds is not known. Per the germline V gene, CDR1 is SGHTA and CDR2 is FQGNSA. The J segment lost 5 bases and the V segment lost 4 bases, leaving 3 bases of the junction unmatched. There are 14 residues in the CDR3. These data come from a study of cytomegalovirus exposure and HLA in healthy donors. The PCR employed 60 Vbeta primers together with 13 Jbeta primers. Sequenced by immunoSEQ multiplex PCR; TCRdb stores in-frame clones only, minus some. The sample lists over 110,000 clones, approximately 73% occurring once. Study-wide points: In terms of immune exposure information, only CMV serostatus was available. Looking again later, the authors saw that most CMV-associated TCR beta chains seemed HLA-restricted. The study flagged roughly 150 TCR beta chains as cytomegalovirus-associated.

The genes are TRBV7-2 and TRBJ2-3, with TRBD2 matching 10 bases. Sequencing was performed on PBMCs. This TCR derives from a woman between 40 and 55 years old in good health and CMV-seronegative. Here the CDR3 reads CASSYGLAVDTQYF. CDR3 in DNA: TGTGCCAGCAGCTATGGACTAGCGGTAGATACGCAGTATTTT.